This T cell receptor (beta chain) appears in the sequencing data of a study of early T cells in non-severe SARS-CoV-2 infection. Study details: Sequencing of bulk RNA from unsorted whole blood was done, without chain pairing.

CDR3 length: 11 amino acids. V was shortened by 2 bases and J by 6 bases, with 6 bases between the two germline ends. CDR1 DFQATT and CDR2 SNEGSKA come from the germline V gene (reference sequence). There are a few counts of this clonotype. Individual cDNA molecules received unique molecular identifiers. TCRdb ran MiXCR on the 5' RACE reads and lists one entry per CDR3 protein. The table lists approximately 71,000 distinct CDR3 sequences, 12% to 15% of them singletons, with around 15% in the top ten. This receptor was identified in an adult who was a healthcare worker with PCR-confirmed SARS-CoV-2 infection or an uninfected control (not recorded which). The chain is built from TRBV20-1 and TRBJ2-3; D is uncertain. The sample consisted of whole blood. This chain's CDR3 is CSARLLDTQYF. The DNA of the CDR3 is TGCAGTGCTAGATTGTTGGATACGCAGTATTTT.